This TCR beta chain was obtained from a study of cytomegalovirus exposure and HLA in healthy donors. CDR3 length: 15 amino acids. After removal of 7 bases from V and 5 bases from J, the junction contained 13 bases not matched to a gene. CDR1 and CDR2 from the germline V gene are SEHNR and FQNEAQ (reference sequence). In the PCR, 60 Vbeta and 13 Jbeta primers were used. TCRdb keeps only in-frame clones here, not all; method: immunoSEQ multiplex PCR. The sample has about 150,000 clones, around 80% seen once. The sample comprised PBMCs. V is TRBV7-9 and J is TRBJ2-7; 8 nucleotides line up with TRBD2. The clonotype was recovered from a woman aged 40 to 55 in good health and CMV-seronegative. CDR3 nucleotide sequence: TGTGCCAGCACCGACTCGGGGTTAGCGGGGCACGAGCAGTACTTC. It specifies CASTDSGLAGHEQYF. The whole variable domain, filled in from reference TRBV7-9 and TRBJ2-7, reads DTGVSQNPRHKITKRGQNVTFRCDPISEHNRLYWYRQTLGQGPEFLTYFQNEAQLEKSRLLSDRFSAERPKGSFSTLEIQRTEQGDSAMYLCASTDSGLAGHEQYFGPGTRLTVT.